The T cell receptor (beta chain) described here comes from a study of spatial heterogeneity in lung cancer. For the study at large: The donors, about 78 patients with untreated early-stage non-small cell lung cancer, provided the samples. At a median of about 22 months after resection, follow-up PBMC samples were sequenced when available.

Regarding time point: blood at routine non-recurrence follow-up after resection. The authors sequenced whole RNA from tumor, nontumor lung or frozen PBMC without sorting. V was clipped by 6 bases and J by 4 bases; unmatched bases: 5. This CDR3 spans 14 amino acids. A unique molecular identifier was carried by every single TCR cDNA molecule. Via MiXCR, TCRdb re-called the 5' RACE reads, giving one row per CDR3 protein. Of about 120,000 distinct CDR3 sequences in the sample, approximately 10% are singletons; the top ten hold around 24%. This clonotype originated in a female donor with early-stage non-small cell lung cancer. This chain joins TRBV12-3 or TRBV12-4 and TRBJ1-2; TRBD1 agrees at 10 bases. Sequenced here: PBMCs, sampled at follow-up. CDR3 amino acids: CASSLTGGLYGYTF. As DNA, the CDR3 is TGTGCCAGCAGCCTGACAGGGGGCCTCTATGGCTACACCTTC.